The text below deals with one T cell receptor (beta chain). Antigen specificity is unknown. Germline CDR1 is MNHEY and CDR2 is SMNVEV (reference sequence). Trimming stripped 2 bases from V and 4 bases from J, with 11 bases between. The CDR3 is 15 residues long. The data derive from a study of cytomegalovirus exposure and HLA in healthy donors. Background on the study: Early release data held 80 million to 100 million unique TCRs from HLA-typed donors. The study's findings and limits: According to an earlier analysis, most TCR beta V segments yielded productive rearrangements about 90% or about 30% of the time.

Both 60 Vbeta primers and 13 Jbeta primers went into the PCR. Libraries were prepared by immunoSEQ multiplex PCR; TCRdb keeps only in-frame clonotypes and omits some of them. In the table there are fewer than 45,000 clones, more than 70% of which are singletons. The receptor was derived from a woman in her thirties in good health and CMV-seropositive. Sample: PBMCs. This chain joins TRBV27 and TRBJ2-2; D not certain. CDR3 in amino acids: CASSLLSPVTGELFF. CDR3 DNA sequence: TGTGCCAGCAGTTTACTCTCTCCGGTCACCGGGGAGCTGTTTTTT.